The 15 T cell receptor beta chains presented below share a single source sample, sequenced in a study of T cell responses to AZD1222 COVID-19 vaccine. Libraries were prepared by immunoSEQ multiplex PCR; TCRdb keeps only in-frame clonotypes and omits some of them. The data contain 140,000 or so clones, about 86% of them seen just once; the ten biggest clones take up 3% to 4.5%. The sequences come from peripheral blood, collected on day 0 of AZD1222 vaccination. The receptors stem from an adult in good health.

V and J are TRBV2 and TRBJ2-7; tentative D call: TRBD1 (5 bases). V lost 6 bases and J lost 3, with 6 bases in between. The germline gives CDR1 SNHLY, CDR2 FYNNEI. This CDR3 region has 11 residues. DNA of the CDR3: TGTGCCAGCAGGGACAACTACGAGCAGTACTTC. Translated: CASRDNYEQYF.

The CDR3 loop is CAWVHGEGTYEQYF. DNA for the CDR3: TGTGCCTGGGTTCACGGCGAGGGAACCTACGAGCAGTACTTC. The chain is built from TRBV30 and TRBJ2-7; maybe TRBD2 (5 bases). Trimming shortened V by 5 bases and J by 2 bases, and 16 bases separated the two germline ends. This CDR3 has 14 amino acids. Per germline, CDR1 GTSNPN and CDR2 SVGIG (reference sequence).

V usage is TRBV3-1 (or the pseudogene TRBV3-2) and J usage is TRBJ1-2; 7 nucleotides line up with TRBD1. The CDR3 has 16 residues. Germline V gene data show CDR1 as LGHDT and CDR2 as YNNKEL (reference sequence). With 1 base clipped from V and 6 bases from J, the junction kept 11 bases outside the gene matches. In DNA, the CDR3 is TGTGCCAGCAGCCAAGGGATGTACAGGGGTGTTAATGGCTACACCTTC. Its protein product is CASSQGMYRGVNGYTF.

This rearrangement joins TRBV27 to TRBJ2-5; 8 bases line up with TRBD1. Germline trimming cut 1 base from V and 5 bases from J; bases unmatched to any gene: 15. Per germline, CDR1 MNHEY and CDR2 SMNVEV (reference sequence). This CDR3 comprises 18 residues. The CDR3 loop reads CASSLFGRPGGAGETQYF. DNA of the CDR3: TGTGCCAGCAGTTTATTCGGTAGGCCAGGGGGCGCGGGGGAGACCCAGTACTTC.

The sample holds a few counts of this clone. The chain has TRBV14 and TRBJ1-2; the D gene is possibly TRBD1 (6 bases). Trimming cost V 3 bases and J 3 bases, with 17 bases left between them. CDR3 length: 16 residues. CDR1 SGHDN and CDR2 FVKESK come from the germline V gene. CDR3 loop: CASSQGETGRYYGYTF. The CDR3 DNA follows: TGTGCCAGCAGCCAGGGGGAAACAGGGCGGTACTATGGCTACACCTTC.

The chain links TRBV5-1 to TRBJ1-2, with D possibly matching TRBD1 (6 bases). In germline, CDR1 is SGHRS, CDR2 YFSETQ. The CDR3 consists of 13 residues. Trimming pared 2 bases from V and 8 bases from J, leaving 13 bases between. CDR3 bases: TGCGCCAGCAGCTTCGGCAGGGGAGACGGCTACACCTTC. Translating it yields CASSFGRGDGYTF.

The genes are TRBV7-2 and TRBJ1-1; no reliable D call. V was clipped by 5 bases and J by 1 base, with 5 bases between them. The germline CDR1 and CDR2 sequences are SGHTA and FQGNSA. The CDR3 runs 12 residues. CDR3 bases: TGTGCCAGCAGCCACCCGAACACTGAAGCTTTCTTT. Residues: CASSHPNTEAFF.

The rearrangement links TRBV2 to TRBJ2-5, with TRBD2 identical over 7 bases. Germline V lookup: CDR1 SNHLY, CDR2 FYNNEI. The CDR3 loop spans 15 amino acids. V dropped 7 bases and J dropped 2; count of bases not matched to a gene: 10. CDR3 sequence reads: CASTEGGVGQETQYF. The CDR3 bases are TGTGCCAGCACTGAGGGAGGGGTAGGGCAAGAGACCCAGTACTTC.

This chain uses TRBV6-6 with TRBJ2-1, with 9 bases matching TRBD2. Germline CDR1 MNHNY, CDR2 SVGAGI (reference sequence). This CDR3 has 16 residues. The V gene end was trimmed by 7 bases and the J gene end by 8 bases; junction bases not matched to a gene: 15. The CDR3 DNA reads TGTGCCAGCAATCTCCAGGCTAGCGGGAATATCTATGAGCAGTTCTTC. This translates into CASNLQASGNIYEQFF.

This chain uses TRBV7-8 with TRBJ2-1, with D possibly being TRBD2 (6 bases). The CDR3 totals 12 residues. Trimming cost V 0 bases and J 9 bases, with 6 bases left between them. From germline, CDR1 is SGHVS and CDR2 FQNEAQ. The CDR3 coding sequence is TGTGCCAGCAGCTTAGCGGGGGGTGAGCAGTTCTTC. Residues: CASSLAGGEQFF.

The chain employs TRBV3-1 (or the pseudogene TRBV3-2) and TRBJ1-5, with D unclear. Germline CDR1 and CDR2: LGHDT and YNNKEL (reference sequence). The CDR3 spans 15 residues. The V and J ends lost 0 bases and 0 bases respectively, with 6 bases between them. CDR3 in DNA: TGTGCCAGCAGCCAAGATGAAGATAGCAATCAGCCCCAGCATTTT. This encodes CASSQDEDSNQPQHF.

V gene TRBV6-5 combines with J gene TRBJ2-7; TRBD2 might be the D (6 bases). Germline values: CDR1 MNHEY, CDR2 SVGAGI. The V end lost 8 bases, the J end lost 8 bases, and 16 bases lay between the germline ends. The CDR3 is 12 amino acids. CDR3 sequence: CASRAGSGQQYF. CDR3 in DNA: TGTGCCAGCCGGGCGGGGTCTGGGCAGCAGTACTTC.

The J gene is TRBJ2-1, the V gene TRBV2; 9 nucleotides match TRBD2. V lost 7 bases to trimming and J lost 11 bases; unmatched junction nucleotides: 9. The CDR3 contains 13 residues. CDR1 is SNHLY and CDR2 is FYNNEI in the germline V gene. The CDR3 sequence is CASTASSGEKQFF. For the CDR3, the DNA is TGTGCCAGCACTGCGTCTAGCGGGGAAAAGCAGTTCTTC.

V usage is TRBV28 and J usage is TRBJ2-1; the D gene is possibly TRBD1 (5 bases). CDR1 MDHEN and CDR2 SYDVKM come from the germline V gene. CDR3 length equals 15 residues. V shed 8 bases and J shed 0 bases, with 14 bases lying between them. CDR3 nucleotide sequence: TGTGCCAGCTCCTCATGGGGCGACTCCTACAATGAGCAGTTCTTC. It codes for CASSSWGDSYNEQFF.

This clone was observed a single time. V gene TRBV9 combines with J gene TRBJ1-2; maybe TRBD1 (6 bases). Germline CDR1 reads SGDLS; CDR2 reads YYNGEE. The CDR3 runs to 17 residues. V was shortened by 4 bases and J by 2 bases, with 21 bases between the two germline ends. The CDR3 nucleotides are TGTGCCAGCAGCTTTGGTCCCCCCACGGGACACAACTATGGCTACACCTTC. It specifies CASSFGPPTGHNYGYTF.